These 18 T cell receptor beta chains were sequenced from one sample in a study of a mutant IDH1 vaccine in newly diagnosed glioma. Time point here: week 47, end of study. Each dose delivered 300 ug of mutant IDH1 20-mer peptide subcutaneously with imiquimod. Profiled with immunoSEQ multiplex PCR; TCRdb holds only in-frame clones, not every one. The sample shows 40,000 to 45,000 clones, around 82% of them seen only once. These TCRs are of unknown antigen specificity. The source material was PBMCs, sampled from a glioma patient whose treatment included an IDH1 peptide vaccine. These TCRs come from a man aged 18 to 30 with glioma. Some clones in this sample may be carry-over from other donors' samples.

The chain combines TRBV5-8 with TRBJ1-2; D remains unclear. The length of the CDR3 is 14 residues. Germline V gene sequence: CDR1 SGHTS, CDR2 YDEGEE. V was shortened by 5 bases and J by 5 bases, with 16 bases between the two germline ends. In DNA, the CDR3 is TGTGCCAGCAGTCTCATCGGCGTTCTTTATGGCTACACCTTC. Its translation: CASSLIGVLYGYTF. The complete variable domain, with remaining parts taken from reference TRBV5-8 and TRBJ1-2, reads EAGVTQSPTHLIKTRGQQATLRCSPISGHTSVYWYQQALGLGLQFLLWYDEGEERNRGNFPPRFSGRQFPNYSSELNVNALELEDSALYLCASSLIGVLYGYTFGSGTRLTVV.

The chain combines TRBV6-5 with TRBJ2-6, with D hard to call. CDR3 length: 15 amino acids. Germline values: CDR1 MNHEY, CDR2 SVGAGI. V lost 6 bases, J lost 1 base, and 10 bases lay in between. Here the CDR3 reads CASRSLGSGANVLTF. The CDR3 bases are TGTGCCAGCAGGTCTCTTGGGTCTGGGGCCAACGTCCTGACTTTC.

This chain joins TRBV6-5 and TRBJ1-2; D is possibly TRBD1 (5 bases). Trimming pared 5 bases from V and 4 bases from J, leaving 8 bases between. This CDR3 is built from 12 residues. CDR1 and CDR2 (germline): MNHEY, SVGAGI. The CDR3 DNA sequence: TGTGCCAGCAGTGCAGGGTTCTATGGCTACACCTTC. Protein product: CASSAGFYGYTF.

The chain uses TRBV9 and TRBJ1-1; a possible D gene is TRBD1 (6 bases). The CDR3 is 13 residues long. With 5 bases removed from V and 1 base from J, the gap between germline ends came to 9 bases. The germline V gene encodes CDR1 SGDLS and CDR2 YYNGEE. The CDR3 loop is CASSWGQNTEAFF. The CDR3 region has the DNA TGTGCCAGCAGTTGGGGACAGAACACTGAAGCTTTCTTT.

This clone was seen only a few times. The V call is TRBV7-2, the J call TRBJ1-5; no clear D gene. Deletions cut 2 bases from V and 6 bases from J, with 5 bases between. This CDR3 spans 12 amino acids. Germline CDR1 and CDR2: SGHTA and FQGNSA. DNA for the CDR3: TGTGCCAGCAGCTTAAGTAGTCAGCCCCAGCATTTT. Protein product: CASSLSSQPQHF.

Only a few counts were recorded for this clone. The chain recombines TRBV19 with TRBJ1-1, with TRBD1 identical over 9 bases. Germline loops: CDR1 LNHDA, CDR2 SQIVND (reference sequence). The CDR3 runs 15 residues. V lost 1 base and J lost 4; bases outside the gene matches: 4. CDR3 DNA: TGTGCCAGTAGTATAGGAGGGACAGGGACCACTGAAGCTTTCTTT. Translated: CASSIGGTGTTEAFF.

This clone was counted between two and nine times. This chain links TRBV4-3 with TRBJ2-2, with D perhaps assigned TRBD1 or TRBD2 (7 bases each). V lost 0 bases and J 0 bases, leaving 14 bases between the germline ends. Per the germline V gene, CDR1 is LGHNA and CDR2 is YSLEER. The CDR3 is made up of 18 amino acids. The CDR3 DNA sequence: TGCGCCAGCAGCCAAGATCATCCAGGGGGGGCGAACACCGGGGAGCTGTTTTTT. It codes for CASSQDHPGGANTGELFF.

The genes are TRBV10-3 and TRBJ2-5, with 9 bases lining up with TRBD2. This CDR3 has 16 residues. J was trimmed by 1 base and V by 3 bases; bases with no gene match: 6. Germline V CDR1 and CDR2: ENHRY, SYGVKD. CDR3 bases: TGTGCCATCAGTGAAGGAGTAGCGGGGGCCCAAGAGACCCAGTACTTC. Its translation is CAISEGVAGAQETQYF.

This sequence joins TRBV7-2 and TRBJ2-1; 7 nucleotides agree with TRBD1. The junction had 6 bases not matched to a gene; V was cut back by 1 base and J by 6 bases. This CDR3 is 15 amino acids long. Germline CDR1 SGHTA, CDR2 FQGNSA. The CDR3 spells CASSLDRGRSNEQFF. CDR3 DNA: TGTGCCAGCAGCTTAGACAGGGGCAGGAGCAATGAGCAGTTCTTC.

The V gene is TRBV15, the J gene TRBJ2-7, with D possibly being TRBD1 or TRBD2 (5 bases each). The V and J ends lost 3 bases and 2 bases respectively, with 11 bases between them. CDR3 length: 14 amino acids. From germline, CDR1 is LNHNV and CDR2 YYDKDF (reference sequence). Here the CDR3 DNA reads TGTGCCACCAGCAGTGGAAGGGACGCCTACGAGCAGTACTTC. This sequence encodes CATSSGRDAYEQYF.

The rearrangement joins TRBV4-3 to TRBJ1-1; D call uncertain. CDR3 length equals 12 residues. Germline V CDR1 and CDR2: LGHNA, YSLEER. Trimming stripped 3 bases from V and 4 bases from J, with 6 bases between. CDR3 nucleotides: TGCGCCAGCAGCCATCATGGCACTGAAGCTTTCTTT. It codes for CASSHHGTEAFF.

The chain recombines TRBV15 with TRBJ1-1; D possibly corresponds to TRBD1 (6 bases). This CDR3 spans 16 amino acids. CDR1 is LNHNV, CDR2 YYDKDF, per germline (reference sequence). V was trimmed by 3 bases and J by 0 bases, leaving 14 bases between them. CDR3: CATSRGGPLMNTEAFF. Written as DNA, the CDR3 is TGTGCCACCAGCAGGGGGGGGCCTCTGATGAACACTGAAGCTTTCTTT.

Remarks on this clone: Different DNA sequences within this sample yield the same CDR3. The J gene is TRBJ2-7, the V gene TRBV5-1; the D call may be TRBD1 or TRBD2 (6 bases each). Trimming stripped 0 bases from V and 1 base from J, with 8 bases between. The germline V gene has CDR1 SGHRS and CDR2 YFSETQ. The CDR3 runs to 14 residues. The CDR3 nucleotides read TGCGCCAGCAGCTTGGAGGGGGGATCCTACGAGCAGTACTTC. This translates into CASSLEGGSYEQYF.

The chain couples TRBV7-9 to TRBJ1-5; no reliable D call. This CDR3 is built from 14 residues. Trimming took 5 bases from V and 1 from J, leaving 9 bases between them. Germline assignment: CDR1 SEHNR and CDR2 FQNEAQ (reference sequence). CDR3 amino acids: CASSPDTSNQPQHF. The CDR3 nucleotides are TGTGCCAGCAGCCCCGACACAAGCAATCAGCCCCAGCATTTT. The complete variable domain, with remaining parts taken from reference TRBV7-9 and TRBJ1-5, reads DTGVSQNPRHKITKRGQNVTFRCDPISEHNRLYWYRQTLGQGPEFLTYFQNEAQLEKSRLLSDRFSAERPKGSFSTLEIQRTEQGDSAMYLCASSPDTSNQPQHFGDGTRLSIL.

The chain has TRBV20-1 and TRBJ1-2; 11 bases are a match to TRBD1. Germline trimming cut 6 bases from V and 7 bases from J; bases unmatched to any gene: 1. This CDR3 is 11 amino acids long. Germline values: CDR1 DFQATT, CDR2 SNEGSKA (reference sequence). The CDR3: CSAGTGGGYTF. Written as DNA, the CDR3 is TGCAGTGCCGGGACAGGGGGTGGCTACACCTTC.

This clone was counted between two and nine times. The chain couples TRBV21-1 to TRBJ2-7; TRBD2, as called in the table, went unchecked against the DNA. TRBV21-1 is recorded as a pseudogene. The CDR3 has 13 amino acids. The CDR3 coding sequence is TGTGCCAGCAGCGGCCGAGGGTTGGACGAGCAGTACTTC. Its protein is CASSGRGLDEQYF.

V is TRBV9 and J is TRBJ2-1; D is unclear. The CDR3 sequence is 12 residues long. The germline CDR1 and CDR2 sequences are SGDLS and YYNGEE. Between the trimmed V and J ends, which lost 1 base and 9 bases, there was a span of 8 bases. The CDR3 reads CASSVNFGEQFF. CDR3 DNA: TGTGCCAGCAGCGTAAACTTCGGTGAGCAGTTCTTC.

The table lists this clone with a count of one. This sequence joins TRBV4-2 and TRBJ1-5; the D gene is possibly TRBD1 (5 bases). This CDR3 is built from 15 residues. Trimming left V 0 bases short and J 4 bases short, with 10 bases between. The V gene's germline CDR1 is LGHNA and CDR2 YNFKEQ. The CDR3 DNA is TGTGCCAGCAGCCAAGATAGGGCAGGGAATCAGCCCCAGCATTTT. Its translation: CASSQDRAGNQPQHF.